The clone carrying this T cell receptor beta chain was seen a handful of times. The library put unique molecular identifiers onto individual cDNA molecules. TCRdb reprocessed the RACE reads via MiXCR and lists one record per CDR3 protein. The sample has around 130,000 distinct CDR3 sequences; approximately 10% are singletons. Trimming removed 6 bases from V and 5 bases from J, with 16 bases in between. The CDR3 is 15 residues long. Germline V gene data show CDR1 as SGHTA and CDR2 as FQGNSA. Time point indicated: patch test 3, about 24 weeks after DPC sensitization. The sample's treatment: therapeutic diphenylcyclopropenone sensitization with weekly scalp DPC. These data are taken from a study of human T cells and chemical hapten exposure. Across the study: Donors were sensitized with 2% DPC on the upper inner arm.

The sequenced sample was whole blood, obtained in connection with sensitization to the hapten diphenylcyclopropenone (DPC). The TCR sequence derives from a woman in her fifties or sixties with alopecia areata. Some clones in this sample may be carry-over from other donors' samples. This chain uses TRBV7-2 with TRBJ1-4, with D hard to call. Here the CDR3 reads CASRKGGQRNEKLFF. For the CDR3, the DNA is TGTGCCAGCAGGAAGGGCGGGCAGAGGAATGAAAAACTGTTTTTT.